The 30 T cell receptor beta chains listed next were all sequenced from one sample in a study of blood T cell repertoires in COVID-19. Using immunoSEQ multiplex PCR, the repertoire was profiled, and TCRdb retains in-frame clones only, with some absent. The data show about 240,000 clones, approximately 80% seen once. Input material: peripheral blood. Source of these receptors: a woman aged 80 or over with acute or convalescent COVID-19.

The CDR3 loop reads CASSRQGNTGELFF. The CDR3 DNA reads TGTGCCAGCAGTCGACAGGGAAACACCGGGGAGCTGTTTTTT. The gene calls are TRBV7-2 and TRBJ2-2, with TRBD1 identical over 7 bases. CDR1 and CDR2 (germline): SGHTA, FQGNSA. The CDR3 covers 14 residues. V dropped 6 bases and J dropped 2; count of bases not matched to a gene: 3.

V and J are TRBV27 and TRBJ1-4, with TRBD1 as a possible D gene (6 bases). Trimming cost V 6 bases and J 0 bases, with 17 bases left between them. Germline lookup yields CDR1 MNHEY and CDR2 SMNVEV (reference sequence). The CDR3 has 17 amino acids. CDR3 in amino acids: CASSPIGGGPTNEKLFF. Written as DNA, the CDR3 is TGTGCCAGCAGCCCCATCGGGGGGGGCCCAACTAATGAAAAACTGTTTTTT.

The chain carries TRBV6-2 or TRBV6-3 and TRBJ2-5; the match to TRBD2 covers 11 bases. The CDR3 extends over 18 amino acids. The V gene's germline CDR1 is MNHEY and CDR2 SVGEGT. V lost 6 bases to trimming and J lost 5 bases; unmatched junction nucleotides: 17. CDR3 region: CASSTGSLAGGLRETQYF. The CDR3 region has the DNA TGTGCCAGCAGCACTGGGTCCCTAGCGGGGGGACTACGGGAGACCCAGTACTTC.

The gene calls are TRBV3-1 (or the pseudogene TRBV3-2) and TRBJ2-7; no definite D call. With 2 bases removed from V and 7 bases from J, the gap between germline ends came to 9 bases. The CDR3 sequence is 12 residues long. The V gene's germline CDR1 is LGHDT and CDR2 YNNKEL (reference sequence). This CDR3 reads CASSQSAGEQYF. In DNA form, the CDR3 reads TGTGCCAGCAGCCAATCCGCCGGGGAGCAGTACTTC.

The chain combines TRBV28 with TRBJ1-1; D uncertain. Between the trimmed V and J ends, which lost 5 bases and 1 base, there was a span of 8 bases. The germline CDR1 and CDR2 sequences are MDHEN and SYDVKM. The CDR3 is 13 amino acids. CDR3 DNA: TGTGCCAGCAGTCCAGTCTCGAACACTGAAGCTTTCTTT. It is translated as CASSPVSNTEAFF.

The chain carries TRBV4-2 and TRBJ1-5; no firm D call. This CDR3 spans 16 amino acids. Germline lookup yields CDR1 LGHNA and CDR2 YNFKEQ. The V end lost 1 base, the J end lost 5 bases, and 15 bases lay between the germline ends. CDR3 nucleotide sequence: TGTGCCAGCAGCCAAGTGGGCACAGTAGCGGATCAGCCCCAGCATTTT. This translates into CASSQVGTVADQPQHF.

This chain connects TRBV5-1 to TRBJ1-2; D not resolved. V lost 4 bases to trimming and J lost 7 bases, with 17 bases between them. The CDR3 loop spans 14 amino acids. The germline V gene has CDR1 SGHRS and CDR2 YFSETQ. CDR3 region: CASSPEGGTGGYTF. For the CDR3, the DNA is TGCGCCAGCAGCCCGGAGGGAGGCACGGGTGGCTACACCTTC.

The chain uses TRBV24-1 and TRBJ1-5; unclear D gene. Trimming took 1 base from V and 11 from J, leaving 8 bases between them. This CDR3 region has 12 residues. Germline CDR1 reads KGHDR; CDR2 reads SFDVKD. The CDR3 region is CATSDFKGAQHF. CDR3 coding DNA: TGTGCCACCAGTGATTTTAAGGGAGCCCAGCATTTT.

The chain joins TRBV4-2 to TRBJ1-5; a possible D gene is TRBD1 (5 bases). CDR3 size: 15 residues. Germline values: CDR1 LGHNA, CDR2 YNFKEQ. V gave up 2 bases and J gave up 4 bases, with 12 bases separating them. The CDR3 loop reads CASSQRQGENQPQHF. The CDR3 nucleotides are TGTGCCAGCAGCCAACGCCAGGGCGAGAATCAGCCCCAGCATTTT.

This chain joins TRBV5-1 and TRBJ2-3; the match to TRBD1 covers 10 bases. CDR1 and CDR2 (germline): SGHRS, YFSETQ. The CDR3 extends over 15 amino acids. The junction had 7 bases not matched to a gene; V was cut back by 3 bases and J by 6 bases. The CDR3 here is CASSSTGTGADTQYF. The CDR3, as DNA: TGCGCCAGCAGCTCCACCGGGACAGGGGCGGATACGCAGTATTTT.

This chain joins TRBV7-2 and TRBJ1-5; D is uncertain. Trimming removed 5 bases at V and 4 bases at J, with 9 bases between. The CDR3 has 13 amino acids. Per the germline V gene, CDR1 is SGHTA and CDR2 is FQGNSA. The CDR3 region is CASSLGRNQPQHF. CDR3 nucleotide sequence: TGTGCCAGCAGCCTTGGGAGGAATCAGCCCCAGCATTTT.

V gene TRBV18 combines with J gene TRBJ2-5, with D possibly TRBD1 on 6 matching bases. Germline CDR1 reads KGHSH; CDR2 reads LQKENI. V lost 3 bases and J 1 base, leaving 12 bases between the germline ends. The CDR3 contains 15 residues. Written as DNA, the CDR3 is TGTGCCAGCTCACCCCCGGACAGCCTCCAAGAGACCCAGTACTTC. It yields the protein CASSPPDSLQETQYF. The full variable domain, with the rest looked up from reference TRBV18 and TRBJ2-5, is NAGVMQNPRHLVRRRGQEARLRCSPMKGHSHVYWYRQLPEEGLKFMVYLQKENIIDESGMPKERFSAEFPKEGPSILRIQQVVRGDSAAYFCASSPPDSLQETQYFGPGTRLLVL.

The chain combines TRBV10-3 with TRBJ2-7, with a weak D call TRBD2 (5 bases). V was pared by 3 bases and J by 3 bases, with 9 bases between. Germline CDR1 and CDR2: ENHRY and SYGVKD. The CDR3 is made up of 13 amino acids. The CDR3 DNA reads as TGTGCCATCAGTGAATCGGGAATCTACGAGCAGTACTTC. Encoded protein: CAISESGIYEQYF.

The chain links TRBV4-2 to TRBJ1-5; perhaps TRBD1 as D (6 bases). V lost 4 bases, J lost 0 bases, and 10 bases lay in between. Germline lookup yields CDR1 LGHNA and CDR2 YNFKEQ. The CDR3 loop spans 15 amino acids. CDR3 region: CASSRDTNSNQPQHF. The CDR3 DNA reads TGTGCCAGCAGCCGGGACACCAATAGCAATCAGCCCCAGCATTTT.

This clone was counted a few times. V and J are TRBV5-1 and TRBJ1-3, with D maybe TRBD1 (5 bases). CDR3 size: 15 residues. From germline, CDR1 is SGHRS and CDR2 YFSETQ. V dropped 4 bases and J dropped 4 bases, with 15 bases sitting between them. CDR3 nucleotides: TGCGCCAGCAGCGCTGACTGGGACTCCGGAAACACCATATATTTT. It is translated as CASSADWDSGNTIYF.

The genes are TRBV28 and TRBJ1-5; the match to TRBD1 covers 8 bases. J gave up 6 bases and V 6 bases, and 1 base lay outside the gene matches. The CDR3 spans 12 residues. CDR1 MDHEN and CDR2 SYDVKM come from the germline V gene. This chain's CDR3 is CASRGQVQPQHF. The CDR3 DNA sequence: TGTGCCAGCAGGGGACAGGTTCAGCCCCAGCATTTT.

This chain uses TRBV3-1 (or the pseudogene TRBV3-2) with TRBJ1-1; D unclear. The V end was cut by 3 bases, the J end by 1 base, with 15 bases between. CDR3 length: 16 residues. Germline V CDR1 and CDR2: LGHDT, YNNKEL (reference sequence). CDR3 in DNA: TGTGCCAGCAGCCACGTTGCGCTTGGGCGGAACACTGAAGCTTTCTTT. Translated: CASSHVALGRNTEAFF.

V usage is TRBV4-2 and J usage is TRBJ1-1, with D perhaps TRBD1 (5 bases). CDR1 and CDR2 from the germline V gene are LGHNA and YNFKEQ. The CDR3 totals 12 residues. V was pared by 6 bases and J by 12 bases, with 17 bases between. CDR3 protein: CASRTGGVRTFF. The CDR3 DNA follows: TGTGCCAGCAGGACGGGGGGGGTGAGGACTTTCTTT.

In nucleotides, the CDR3 is TGTGCCAGCAGTGAAACGGGACTGAATAATTCACCCCTCCACTTT. Translation: CASSETGLNNSPLHF. The rearrangement uses TRBV2 and TRBJ1-6, with D tentatively TRBD1 (5 bases). The CDR3 covers 15 residues. Per germline, CDR1 SNHLY and CDR2 FYNNEI. V shed 2 bases and J shed 5 bases, with 10 bases lying between them.

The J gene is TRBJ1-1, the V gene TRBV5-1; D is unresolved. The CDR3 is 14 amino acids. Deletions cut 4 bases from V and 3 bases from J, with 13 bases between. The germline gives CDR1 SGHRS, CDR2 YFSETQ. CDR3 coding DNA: TGCGCCAGCAGCCAACTTCCCTCTGACACTGAAGCTTTCTTT. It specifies CASSQLPSDTEAFF.

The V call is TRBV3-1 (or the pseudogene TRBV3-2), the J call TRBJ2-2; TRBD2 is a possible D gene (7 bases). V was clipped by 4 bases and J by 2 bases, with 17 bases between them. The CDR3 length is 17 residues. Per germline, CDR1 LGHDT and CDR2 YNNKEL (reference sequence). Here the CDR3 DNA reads TGTGCCAGCAGCCGATCCTGGGGGGGCCAAAACACCGGGGAGCTGTTTTTT. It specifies CASSRSWGGQNTGELFF.

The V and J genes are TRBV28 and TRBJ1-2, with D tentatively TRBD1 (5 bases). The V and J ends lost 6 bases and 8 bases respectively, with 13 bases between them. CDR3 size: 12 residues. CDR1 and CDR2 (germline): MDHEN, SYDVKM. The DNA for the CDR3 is TGTGCCAGCAGCCGACCGACAGACGGCTACACCTTC. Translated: CASSRPTDGYTF.

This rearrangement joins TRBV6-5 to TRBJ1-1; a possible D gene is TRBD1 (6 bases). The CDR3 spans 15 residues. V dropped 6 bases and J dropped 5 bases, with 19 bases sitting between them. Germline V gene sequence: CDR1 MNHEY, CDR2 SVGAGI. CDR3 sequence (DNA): TGTGCCAGCAGGGAGTTACAGGGAAGGAGGACTGAAGCTTTCTTT. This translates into CASRELQGRRTEAFF.

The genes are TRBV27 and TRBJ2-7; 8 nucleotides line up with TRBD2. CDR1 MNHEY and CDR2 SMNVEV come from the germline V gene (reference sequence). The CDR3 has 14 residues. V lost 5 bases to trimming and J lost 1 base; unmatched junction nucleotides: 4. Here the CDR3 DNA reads TGTGCCAGCAGTCGGGGCGGGGGGTCCTACGAGCAGTACTTC. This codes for CASSRGGGSYEQYF.

The DNA of the CDR3 is TGTGCCAGCAGCCAAGGGCCCTACGAGCAGTACTTC. Residues: CASSQGPYEQYF. The chain joins TRBV3-1 (or the pseudogene TRBV3-2) to TRBJ2-7; D ambiguous. Per the germline V gene, CDR1 is LGHDT and CDR2 is YNNKEL (reference sequence). This CDR3 spans 12 amino acids. Between the trimmed V and J ends, which lost 1 base and 2 bases, there was a span of 3 bases.

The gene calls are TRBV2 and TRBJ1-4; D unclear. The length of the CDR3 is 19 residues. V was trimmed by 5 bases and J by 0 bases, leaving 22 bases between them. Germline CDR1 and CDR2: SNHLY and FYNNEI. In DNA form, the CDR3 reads TGTGCCAGCAGTTCCAGTCCCCCCAGGAGGGCCCCAACTAATGAAAAACTGTTTTTT. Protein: CASSSSPPRRAPTNEKLFF. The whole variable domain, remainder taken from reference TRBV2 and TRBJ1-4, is EPEVTQTPSHQVTQMGQEVILRCVPISNHLYFYWYRQILGQKVEFLVSFYNNEISEKSEIFDDQFSVERPDGSNFTLKIRSTKLEDSAMYFCASSSSPPRRAPTNEKLFFGSGTQLSVL.

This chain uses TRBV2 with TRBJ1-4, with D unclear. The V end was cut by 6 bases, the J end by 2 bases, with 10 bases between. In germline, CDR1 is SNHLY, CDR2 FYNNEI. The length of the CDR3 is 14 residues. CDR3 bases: TGTGCCAGCAGAGAGGGTCGGACTAATGAAAAACTGTTTTTT. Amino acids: CASREGRTNEKLFF. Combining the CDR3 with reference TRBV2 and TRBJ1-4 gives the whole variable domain EPEVTQTPSHQVTQMGQEVILRCVPISNHLYFYWYRQILGQKVEFLVSFYNNEISEKSEIFDDQFSVERPDGSNFTLKIRSTKLEDSAMYFCASREGRTNEKLFFGSGTQLSVL.

The CDR3 DNA is TGTGCCAGCAGCCGACGACAGGGATTTGACAATGAGCAGTTCTTC. Protein product: CASSRRQGFDNEQFF. The chain is built from TRBV11-2 and TRBJ2-1, with 7 bases aligning to TRBD1. CDR3 length: 15 residues. Per the germline V gene, CDR1 is SGHAT and CDR2 is FQNNGV. With 5 bases clipped from V and 5 bases from J, the junction kept 9 bases outside the gene matches. Combining the CDR3 with reference TRBV11-2 and TRBJ2-1 gives the whole variable domain EAGVAQSPRYKIIEKRQSVAFWCNPISGHATLYWYQQILGQGPKLLIQFQNNGVVDDSQLPKDRFSAERLKGVDSTLKIQPAKLEDSAVYLCASSRRQGFDNEQFFGPGTRLTVL.

The CDR3 reads CASSPRGAGARGANVLTF. CDR3 bases: TGTGCCAGCAGCCCAAGAGGTGCGGGGGCGAGGGGGGCCAACGTCCTGACTTTC. The chain couples TRBV9 to TRBJ2-6, with D perhaps matching TRBD2 (7 bases). Trimming cost V 4 bases and J 4 bases, with 21 bases left between them. The CDR3 contains 18 residues. Germline V CDR1 and CDR2: SGDLS, YYNGEE.

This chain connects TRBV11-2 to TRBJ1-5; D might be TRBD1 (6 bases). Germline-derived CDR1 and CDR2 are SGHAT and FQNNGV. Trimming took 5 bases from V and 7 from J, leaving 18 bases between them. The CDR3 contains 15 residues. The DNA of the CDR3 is TGTGCCAGCAGCGTTGGGGGAGGGGGGAGGCAGCCCCAGCATTTT. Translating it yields CASSVGGGGRQPQHF.